This TCR beta chain derives from a study of cytomegalovirus exposure and HLA in healthy donors. With regard to this clone: Its specificity is unknown.

Amplification used 60 Vbeta primers and 13 Jbeta primers. The table came from immunoSEQ multiplex PCR; TCRdb's copy has only in-frame clones and leaves some out. The sample carries fewer than 150,000 clones, roughly 76% recorded once. V lost 7 bases to trimming and J lost 2 bases, with 13 bases between them. Germline V gene lookup returns CDR1 LNHDA and CDR2 SQIVND (reference sequence). CDR3 size: 14 residues. The study's findings and limits: There were a few CMV-associated chains whose specificity for CMV antigens was confirmed in vitro. In an earlier analysis, in 620 or so donors, most V segments appeared productive either ~90% or ~30% of the time.

The TCR comes from a young man in good health and CMV-seronegative. This chain uses TRBV19 with TRBJ2-3, with a tentative D call TRBD1 (6 bases). Input material: PBMCs. CDR3 sequence (DNA): TGTGCCAGTACCGGACAGACTTACACAGATACGCAGTATTTT. It specifies CASTGQTYTDTQYF.